This passage covers 15 T cell receptor beta chains from one sample sequenced in a study of shared clonotypes between healthy human individuals (TCRdb year 2020). The library was built by means of the immunoSEQ multiplex PCR assay. The table was pulled from immuneACCESS by TCRdb, which kept in-frame rearrangements only. Such tables lose some clones; where checked, under half of the loss comes from unresolved V genes, and the rest has no known cause. The sample contains around 2,000,000 clones, roughly 91% of them found a single time. The ten largest clones represent around 1.7% of the sample. CD8 naive samples were obtained by positive selection for CCR7 among CD45RO-negative cells, yielding a CD45RA+CCR7+ population from which TemRA cells were excluded. Specimen: naive CD8+ T cells from PBMCs. Interpreted using the paper, the cell subset or site label stands for: CD45RA+CCR7+. The receptors stem from a man between 18 and 29 years old in good health. Some clones in this sample may be carry-over from other donors' samples.

The chain employs TRBV7-9 and TRBJ2-3, with 10 bases that match TRBD2. With V trimmed by 7 bases and J by 5 bases, 9 bases remained unmatched. The germline CDR1 and CDR2 sequences are SEHNR and FQNEAQ (reference sequence). The CDR3 runs 15 residues. The DNA for the CDR3 is TGTGCCAGCATCCACAGCGGGAGGGCGGGAGATACGCAGTATTTT. As protein: CASIHSGRAGDTQYF.

This chain links TRBV27 with TRBJ2-7; D is unresolved. V was clipped by 8 bases and J by 5 bases, with 19 bases between them. This CDR3 has 14 amino acids. CDR1 is MNHEY and CDR2 is SMNVEV in the germline V gene (reference sequence). The CDR3 bases are TGTGCCAGCGTCAGCCTCCTGGACCCCCACGAGCAGTACTTC. Its translation is CASVSLLDPHEQYF.

V is TRBV7-8 and J is TRBJ2-7; D is undetermined. The CDR3 runs to 15 residues. Trimming removed 5 bases at V and 6 bases at J, with 20 bases between. Germline-derived CDR1 and CDR2 are SGHVS and FQNEAQ. CDR3 nucleotides: TGTGCCAGCAGCCCAATGCGAAATTCGGGCCCCGAGCAGTACTTC. Protein sequence: CASSPMRNSGPEQYF.

The chain combines TRBV4-3 with TRBJ1-6; perhaps TRBD1 as D (5 bases). There are 14 residues in the CDR3. The germline V and J ends were trimmed by 5 bases and 3 bases, with 8 bases remaining between them. Germline V lookup: CDR1 LGHNA, CDR2 YSLEER. CDR3 sequence reads: CASSGGIYNSPLHF. The CDR3 bases are TGCGCCAGCAGCGGGGGTATCTATAATTCACCCCTCCACTTT.

Comment on this clone: Additional DNA sequences in this sample encode the identical CDR3. The chain recombines TRBV13 with TRBJ2-7, with D possibly matching TRBD2 (5 bases). Trimming pared 5 bases from V and 3 bases from J, leaving 11 bases between. Germline CDR1 and CDR2: PRHDT and FYEKMQ (reference sequence). CDR3 length equals 13 residues. This chain's CDR3 is CASSPGRDYEQYF. DNA of the CDR3: TGTGCCAGCAGCCCTGGACGGGACTACGAGCAGTACTTC. The full variable domain, completed using reference TRBV13 and TRBJ2-7, is AAGVIQSPRHLIKEKRETATLKCYPIPRHDTVYWYQQGPGQDPQFLISFYEKMQSDKGSIPDRFSAQQFSDYHSELNMSSLELGDSALYFCASSPGRDYEQYFGPGTRLTVT.

Turning to this clone: One junction end does not reproduce the germline sequence, and a read error may be involved. The CDR3, as DNA: TGTGCCAGCAGCGAAGGGGGGGCACCTCCTTCCTATGGCTACACCTTC. It translates to CASSEGGAPPSYGYTF. The chain recombines TRBV2 with TRBJ1-2; the D gene is possibly TRBD1 (6 bases). Germline-derived CDR1 and CDR2 are SNHLY and FYNNEI. This CDR3 has 16 amino acids.

V usage is TRBV28 and J usage is TRBJ2-7; 7 positions agree with TRBD1. This CDR3 contains 14 residues. The ends lost 6 bases at V and 3 bases at J; junction bases unmatched: 8. Germline V lookup: CDR1 MDHEN, CDR2 SYDVKM. DNA for the CDR3: TGTGCCAGCAGGAGAAATCGGGACAGCTACGAGCAGTACTTC. Encoded protein: CASRRNRDSYEQYF.

The chain is built from TRBV4-1 and TRBJ2-7, with 12 bases lining up with TRBD2. CDR3 length equals 17 residues. Germline CDR1 and CDR2: MGHRA and YSYEKL. V lost 4 bases to trimming and J lost 4 bases; unmatched junction nucleotides: 11. The DNA of the CDR3 is TGCGCCAGCAGCCCCTCAGCTAGCGGGAGGGCCGGGTACGAGCAGTACTTC. Protein product: CASSPSASGRAGYEQYF.

The V call is TRBV23-1, the J call TRBJ2-7, with D possibly called TRBD1 or TRBD2 (5 bases each). TRBV23-1 is placed among ORFs of uncertain function. This CDR3 has 15 residues. With 7 bases removed from V and 3 bases from J, the gap between germline ends came to 19 bases. This CDR3 reads CASKPPGPENYEQYF. The CDR3 region has the DNA TGCGCCAGCAAACCGCCGGGACCGGAGAACTACGAGCAGTACTTC.

This chain uses TRBV5-6 with TRBJ2-7, with 10 bases aligning to TRBD1. The CDR3 contains 12 residues. The germline V gene has CDR1 SGHDT and CDR2 YYEEEE. V trimming: 7 bases; J trimming: 3 bases; junction bases outside the gene matches: 1. Written as DNA, the CDR3 is TGTGCCAGCGGACAGGGGGACTACGAGCAGTACTTC. It specifies CASGQGDYEQYF.

The rearrangement links TRBV27 to TRBJ1-5; 7 nucleotides line up with TRBD1. Unmatched junction bases numbered 8, after V lost 6 bases and J lost 3 bases. The germline CDR1 and CDR2 sequences are MNHEY and SMNVEV (reference sequence). CDR3 length: 15 residues. CDR3 nucleotides: TGTGCCAGCAGCCGTCGACAGGGTGACAATCAGCCCCAGCATTTT. Its translation: CASSRRQGDNQPQHF.

J is TRBJ2-3 and V is TRBV28, with a tentative D call TRBD1 (5 bases). The CDR3 extends over 14 amino acids. The germline gives CDR1 MDHEN, CDR2 SYDVKM. With 5 bases removed from V and 6 bases from J, the gap between germline ends came to 15 bases. The CDR3 DNA is TGTGCCAGCAGTCTCACGGCCCAGGGTGATACGCAGTATTTT. Encoded protein: CASSLTAQGDTQYF.

The J gene is TRBJ1-2, the V gene TRBV5-8; tentative D call: TRBD1 (6 bases). This CDR3 region has 14 residues. V was trimmed by 0 bases and J by 8 bases, leaving 14 bases between them. Germline-derived CDR1 and CDR2 are SGHTS and YDEGEE. The CDR3 DNA is TGTGCCAGCAGCTTGGTCCCCAGGGGCGAGGGCTACACCTTC. Translation: CASSLVPRGEGYTF.

In the case of this clone: The sample holds other DNA sequences that translate to the same CDR3. The rearrangement links TRBV6-4 to TRBJ2-1; 12 bases are shared with TRBD2. CDR3 length: 15 residues. Looked up from germline, CDR1 is MRHNA and CDR2 is SNTAGT. V dropped 2 bases and J dropped 7; count of bases not matched to a gene: 3. CDR3 sequence: CASSDPGLAGNEQFF. Written as DNA, the CDR3 is TGTGCCAGCAGTGACCCGGGACTAGCGGGTAATGAGCAGTTCTTC.

The chain is built from TRBV5-1 and TRBJ1-2, with D maybe TRBD1 (6 bases). Trimming cost V 0 bases and J 4 bases, with 16 bases left between them. There are 16 residues in the CDR3. CDR1 is SGHRS and CDR2 is YFSETQ in the germline V gene. CDR3 residues: CASSLGIQQGFYGYTF. In DNA, the CDR3 is TGCGCCAGCAGCTTGGGAATTCAACAGGGCTTCTATGGCTACACCTTC.